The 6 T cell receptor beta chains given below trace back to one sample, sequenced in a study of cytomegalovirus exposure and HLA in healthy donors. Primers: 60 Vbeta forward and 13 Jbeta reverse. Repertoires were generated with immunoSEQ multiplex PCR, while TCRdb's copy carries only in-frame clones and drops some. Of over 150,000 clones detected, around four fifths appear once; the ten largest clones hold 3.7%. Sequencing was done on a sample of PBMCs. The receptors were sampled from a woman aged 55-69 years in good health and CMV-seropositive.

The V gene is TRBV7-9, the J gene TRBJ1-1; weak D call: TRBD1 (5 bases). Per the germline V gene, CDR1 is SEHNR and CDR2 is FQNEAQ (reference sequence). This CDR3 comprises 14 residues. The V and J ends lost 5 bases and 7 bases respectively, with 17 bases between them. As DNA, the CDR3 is TGTGCCAGCAGCCCCGTGGCGGGAACAGGTGAAGCTTTCTTT. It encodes CASSPVAGTGEAFF.

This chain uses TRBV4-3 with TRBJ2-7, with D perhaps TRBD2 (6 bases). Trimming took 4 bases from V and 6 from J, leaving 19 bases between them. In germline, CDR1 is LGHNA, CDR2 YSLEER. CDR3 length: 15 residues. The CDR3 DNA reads TGCGCCAGCAGCCCCGGCGACGGAGGGGTTCGCGAGCAGTACTTC. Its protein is CASSPGDGGVREQYF.

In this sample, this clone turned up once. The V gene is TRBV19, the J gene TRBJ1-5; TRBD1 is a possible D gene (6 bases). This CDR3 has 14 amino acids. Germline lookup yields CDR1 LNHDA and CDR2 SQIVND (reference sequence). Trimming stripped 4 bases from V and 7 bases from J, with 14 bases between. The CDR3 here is CASSSLQGGQPQHF. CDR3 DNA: TGTGCCAGTAGTAGCCTACAGGGAGGGCAGCCCCAGCATTTT.

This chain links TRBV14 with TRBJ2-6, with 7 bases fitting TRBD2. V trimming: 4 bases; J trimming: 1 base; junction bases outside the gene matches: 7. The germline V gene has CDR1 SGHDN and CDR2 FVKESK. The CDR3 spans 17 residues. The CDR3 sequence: CASSLVWGGSGANVLTF. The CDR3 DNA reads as TGTGCCAGCAGCCTCGTTTGGGGAGGGTCTGGGGCCAACGTCCTGACTTTC.

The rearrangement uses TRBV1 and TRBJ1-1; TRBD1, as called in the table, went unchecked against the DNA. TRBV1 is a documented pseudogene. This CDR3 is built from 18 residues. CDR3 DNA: TGCACCAGCAGCCTTCGTTTACAGGGGCGGGGAATGAACACTGAAGCTTTCTTT. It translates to CTSSLRLQGRGMNTEAFF.

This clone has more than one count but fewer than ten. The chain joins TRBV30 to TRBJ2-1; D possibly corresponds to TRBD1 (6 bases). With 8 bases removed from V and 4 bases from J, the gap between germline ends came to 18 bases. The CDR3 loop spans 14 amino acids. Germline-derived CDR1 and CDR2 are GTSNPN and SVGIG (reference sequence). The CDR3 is CARHHGTIYNEQFF. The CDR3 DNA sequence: TGTGCCCGACACCACGGGACAATTTACAATGAGCAGTTCTTC.